Described below is a single TCR beta chain sequence and its context. These data come from a study of CD8 T cells in Susac syndrome. RNA was extracted with the RNeasy kit, and a quantity of about 0.45 to 1 ug was reverse transcribed using random hexamers. TCR beta CDR3 was amplified by immunoSEQ multiplex PCR. This amplification extended across 54 Vbeta and 13 Jbeta segments. TCRdb reprocessed the immunoSEQ multiplex PCR reads via MiXCR and lists one record per CDR3 protein. Seen here are 150,000 to 200,000 distinct CDR3 sequences, roughly 95% observed once, and the top ten hold 0.16%. The multiple sclerosis controls comprised treatment-naive patients whose relapsing-remitting disease was stable or active. The CDR3 covers 14 residues. Trimming took off 3 bases at V and 4 bases at J, with 16 bases between the two ends. Germline V gene lookup returns CDR1 DFQATT and CDR2 SNEGSKA (reference sequence).

The material sequenced was CD8+ T cells from PBMCs. This chain joins TRBV20-1 and TRBJ2-7; tentative D call: TRBD1 (5 bases). This receptor was taken from a human donor with multiple sclerosis. Here the CDR3 DNA reads TGCAGTGCTAGTCCTACGCATGGGGCTTACGAGCAGTACTTC. This sequence encodes CSASPTHGAYEQYF.